This T cell receptor (beta chain) was sequenced for a study of response to subunit inactivated influenza vaccine. TCRdb redid the calling of the RT-PCR reads with MiXCR, one entry per CDR3 protein. The sample lists about 780,000 distinct CDR3 sequences, 18% seen once, with approximately 10% in the top ten. There are 11 residues in the CDR3. This clonotype was recorded at least ten times. The sequence came from a man aged 50 or older who received an inactivated influenza vaccine. The chain links TRBV21-1 to TRBJ2-7; the D segment call TRBD1 is taken from the table without a DNA check. TRBV21-1 is an annotated pseudogene. Specimen: PBMCs from blood, collected about 5 days after vaccination. CDR3 DNA: TGTGCCAGCAGATCAGGGAGCGAGCAGTACTTC. Translation: CASRSGSEQYF.